This T cell receptor (beta chain) stems from a study of blood T cell repertoires in COVID-19. Overall study context: Samples representing acute and convalescent COVID-19 were sourced from the United States, Italy and Spain. PBMCs, B-cell-depleted T cells, or T cells were the source of the cDNA or gDNA that made up the material.

Profiled with immunoSEQ multiplex PCR; TCRdb holds only in-frame clones, not every one. Altogether a few hundred thousand clones are present, approximately 86% being singletons, with the ten largest covering around 4.2%. CDR1 SGHRS and CDR2 YFSETQ come from the germline V gene. Trimming removed 3 bases from V and 1 base from J; junction bases left unmatched: 13. The length of the CDR3 is 18 residues. This chain links TRBV5-1 with TRBJ2-3; 8 nucleotides align to TRBD2. The sample consisted of peripheral blood. This clonotype was obtained from a woman aged 45-60 years with active or convalescent COVID-19. CDR3: CASSWGYEREWGTDTQYF. CDR3 coding DNA: TGCGCCAGCAGCTGGGGGTATGAGCGGGAGTGGGGCACAGATACGCAGTATTTT.